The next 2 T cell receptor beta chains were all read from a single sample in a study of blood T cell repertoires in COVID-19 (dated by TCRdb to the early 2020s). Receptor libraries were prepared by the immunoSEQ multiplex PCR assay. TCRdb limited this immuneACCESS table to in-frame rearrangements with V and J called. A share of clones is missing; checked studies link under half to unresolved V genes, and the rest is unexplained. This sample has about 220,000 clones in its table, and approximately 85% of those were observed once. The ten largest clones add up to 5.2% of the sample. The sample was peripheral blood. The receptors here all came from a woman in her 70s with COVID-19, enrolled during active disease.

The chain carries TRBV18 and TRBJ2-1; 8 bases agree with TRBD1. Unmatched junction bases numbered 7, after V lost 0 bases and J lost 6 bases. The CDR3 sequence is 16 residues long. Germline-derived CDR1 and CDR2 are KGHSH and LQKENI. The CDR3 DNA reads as TGTGCCAGCTCACCACCCCCAGGGGGCCGGGTCAATGAGCAGTTCTTC. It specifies CASSPPPGGRVNEQFF.

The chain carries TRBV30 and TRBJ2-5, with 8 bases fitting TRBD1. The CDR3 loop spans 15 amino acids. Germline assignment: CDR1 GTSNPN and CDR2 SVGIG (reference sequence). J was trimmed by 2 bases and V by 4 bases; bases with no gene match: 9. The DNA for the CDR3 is TGTGCCTGGACCACCGGGACAGGAAGGCAAGAGACCCAGTACTTC. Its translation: CAWTTGTGRQETQYF.